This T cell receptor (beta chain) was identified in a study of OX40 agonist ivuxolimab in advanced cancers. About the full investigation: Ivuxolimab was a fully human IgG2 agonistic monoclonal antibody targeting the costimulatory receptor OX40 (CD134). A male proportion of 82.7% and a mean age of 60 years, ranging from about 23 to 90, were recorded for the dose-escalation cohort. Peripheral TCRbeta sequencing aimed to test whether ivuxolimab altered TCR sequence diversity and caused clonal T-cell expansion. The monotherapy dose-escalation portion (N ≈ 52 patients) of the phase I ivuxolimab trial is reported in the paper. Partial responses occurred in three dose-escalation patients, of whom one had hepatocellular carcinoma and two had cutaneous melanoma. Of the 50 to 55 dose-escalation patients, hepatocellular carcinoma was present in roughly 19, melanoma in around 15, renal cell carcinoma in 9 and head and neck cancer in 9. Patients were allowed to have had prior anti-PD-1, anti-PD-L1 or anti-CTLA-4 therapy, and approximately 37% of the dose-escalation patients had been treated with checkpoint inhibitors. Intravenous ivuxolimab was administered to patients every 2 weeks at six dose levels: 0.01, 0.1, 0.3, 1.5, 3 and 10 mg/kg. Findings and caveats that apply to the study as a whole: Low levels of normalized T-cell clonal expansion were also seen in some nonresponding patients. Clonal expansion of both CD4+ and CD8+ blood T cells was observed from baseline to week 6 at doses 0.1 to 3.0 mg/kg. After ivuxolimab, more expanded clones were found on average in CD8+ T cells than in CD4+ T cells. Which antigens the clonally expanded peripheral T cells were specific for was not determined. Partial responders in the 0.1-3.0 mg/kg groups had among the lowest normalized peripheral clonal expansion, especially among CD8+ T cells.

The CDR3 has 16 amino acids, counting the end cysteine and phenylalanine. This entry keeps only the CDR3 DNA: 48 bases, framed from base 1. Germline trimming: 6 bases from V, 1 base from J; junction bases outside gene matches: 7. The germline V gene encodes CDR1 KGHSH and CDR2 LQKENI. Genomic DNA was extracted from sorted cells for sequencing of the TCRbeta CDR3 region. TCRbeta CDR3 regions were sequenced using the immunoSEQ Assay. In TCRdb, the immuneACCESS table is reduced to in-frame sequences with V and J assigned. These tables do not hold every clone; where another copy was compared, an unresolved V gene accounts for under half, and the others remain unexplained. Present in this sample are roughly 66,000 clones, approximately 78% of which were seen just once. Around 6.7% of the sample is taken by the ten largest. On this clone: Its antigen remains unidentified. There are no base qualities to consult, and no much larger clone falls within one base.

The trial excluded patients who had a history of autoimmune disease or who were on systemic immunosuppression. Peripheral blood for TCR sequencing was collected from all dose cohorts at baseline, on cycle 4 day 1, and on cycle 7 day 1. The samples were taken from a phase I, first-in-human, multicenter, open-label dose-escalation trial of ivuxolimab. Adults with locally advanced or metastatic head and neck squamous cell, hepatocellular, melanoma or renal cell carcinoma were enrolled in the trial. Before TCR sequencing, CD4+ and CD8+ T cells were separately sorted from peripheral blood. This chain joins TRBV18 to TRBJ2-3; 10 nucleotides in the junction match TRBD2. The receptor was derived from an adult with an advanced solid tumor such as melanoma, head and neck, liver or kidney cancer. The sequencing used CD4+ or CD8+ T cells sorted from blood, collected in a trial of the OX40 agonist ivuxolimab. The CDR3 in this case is CASSTIAGGGTDTQYF. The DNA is TGTGCCAGCTCGACCATAGCGGGAGGAGGCACAGATACGCAGTATTTT.